This T cell receptor (beta chain) was sequenced in a study of cytomegalovirus exposure and HLA in healthy donors. Study summary: There were 90 million to 140 million unique TCR beta sequences, drawn from around 180 million T cells, in an earlier analysis. Overall study findings and caveats: A missense variant in DCLRE1C was later tied to TCR beta V- and J-gene trimming.

With respect to this clone: Its antigen is not known.

The PCR was carried out with 60 Vbeta primers and 13 Jbeta primers. Sequencing used immunoSEQ multiplex PCR; TCRdb keeps in-frame clones, though not all of them. Here the sample spans some 120,000 clones, roughly 83% being singletons. V was pared by 5 bases and J by 2 bases, with 20 bases between. Germline lookup yields CDR1 SGHNT and CDR2 YENEEA. The CDR3 totals 17 residues. This sequence joins TRBV11-3 and TRBJ2-3; TRBD1 is a possible D gene (6 bases). This TCR came from a young man in good health and CMV-seronegative. Specimen: PBMCs. In DNA form, the CDR3 reads TGTGCCAGCAGCCCCGAGGACAGAATTTCAAACACAGATACGCAGTATTTT. Protein: CASSPEDRISNTDTQYF.